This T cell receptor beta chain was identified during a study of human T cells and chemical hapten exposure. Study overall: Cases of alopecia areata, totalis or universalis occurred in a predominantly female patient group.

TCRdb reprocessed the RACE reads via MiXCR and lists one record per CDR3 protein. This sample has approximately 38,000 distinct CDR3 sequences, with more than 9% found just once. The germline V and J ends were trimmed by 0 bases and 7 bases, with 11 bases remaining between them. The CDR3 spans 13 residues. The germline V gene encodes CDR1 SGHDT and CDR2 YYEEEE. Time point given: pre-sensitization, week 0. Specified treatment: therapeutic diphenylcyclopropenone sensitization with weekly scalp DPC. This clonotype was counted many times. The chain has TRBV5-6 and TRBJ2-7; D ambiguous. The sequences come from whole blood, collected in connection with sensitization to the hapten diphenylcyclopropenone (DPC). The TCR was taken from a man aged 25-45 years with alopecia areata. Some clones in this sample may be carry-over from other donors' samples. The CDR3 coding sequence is TGTGCCAGCAGCTTGGTTCTTCTCCAGGAGCAGTACTTC. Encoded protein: CASSLVLLQEQYF.